The source of this T cell receptor beta chain is a study of T-cell reconstitution after alpha-beta-depleted transplantation in children (dated by TCRdb to 2016 to 2018). General notes on the study: Using TCR repertoire profiling, the study followed T-cell immune reconstitution in a quantitative way in children after TCRalphabeta/CD19-depleted allogeneic hematopoietic cell transplantation.

CDR3 length: 12 amino acids, cysteine to phenylalanine. Just CDR3 DNA is preserved here, 36 bases in frame from base 1. The germline V gene provides CDR1 SGHTA and CDR2 FQGNSA. V lost 2 bases and J lost 13 bases; the stretch between them is 13 bases long. Libraries came from PCR. TCRdb names Illumina HiSeq 2500 as the instrument used. Molecular barcoding was employed in the preparation of TCR libraries, with unique molecular identifiers being used to normalize TCRbeta repertoire quantification. The raw public reads went through TCRdb reprocessing: fastp at Q25, MiXCR clone calling, in-frame beta chains kept. Rows matching on CDR3 protein sequence are summarized as one entry with the most common DNA and genes. The sample data list about 400,000 distinct CDR3 sequences, and 13% of these were observed just once. The top ten constitute over 3.5% of the sample. Details on this clonotype: It lacks a known antigen. No qualities accompany the bases; no much larger clone lies one base away.

The TCR comes from a human donor who donated a stem cell graft to a child with Fanconi anemia. The V and J segments used are TRBV7-2 and TRBJ2-3, with no confidently assigned D gene. The specimen was PBMCs, collected from the stem cell graft. The DNA reads TGTGCCAGCAGCTTAATGTATAGAGAGGAGTATTTT. Its translation reads: CASSLMYREEYF.